These 13 T cell receptor beta chains were sequenced from one sample in a study of blood T cell repertoires in COVID-19. Using immunoSEQ multiplex PCR, the repertoire was profiled, and TCRdb retains in-frame clones only, with some absent. The table lists over 200,000 clones, about 87% of them singletons. Sequencing input: peripheral blood. The receptors here all came from a woman aged 45 to 65 with acute or convalescent COVID-19.

The chain couples TRBV4-2 to TRBJ2-5; 8 nucleotides agree with TRBD2. This CDR3 has 14 residues. CDR1 is LGHNA, CDR2 YNFKEQ, per germline. The trim removed 4 bases at V and 3 bases at J, leaving 4 bases unmatched. The CDR3 DNA follows: TGTGCCAGCAGCCCGGGGACTAGTAAAGAGACCCAGTACTTC. Its translation: CASSPGTSKETQYF.

The chain couples TRBV29-1 to TRBJ1-2; tentative D call: TRBD1 (5 bases). The CDR3 contains 15 residues. Trimming pared 7 bases from V and 2 bases from J, leaving 20 bases between. Germline CDR1 and CDR2: SQVTM and ANQGSEA. CDR3 DNA: TGCAGCGCCTACTCGGGGATGGGGGGGAACTATGGCTACACCTTC. It translates to CSAYSGMGGNYGYTF.

The V call is TRBV5-1, the J call TRBJ2-2, with 11 bases aligning to TRBD2. J was trimmed by 6 bases and V by 0 bases; bases with no gene match: 1. The CDR3 contains 15 residues. Germline CDR1 is SGHRS and CDR2 is YFSETQ. CDR3 sequence: CASSLATSGAGELFF. Here the CDR3 DNA reads TGCGCCAGCAGCTTGGCGACTAGCGGGGCCGGGGAGCTGTTTTTT. The full variable domain, its missing parts supplied by reference TRBV5-1 and TRBJ2-2, is KAGVTQTPRYLIKTRGQQVTLSCSPISGHRSVSWYQQTPGQGLQFLFEYFSETQRNKGNFPGRFSGRQFSNSRSEMNVSTLELGDSALYLCASSLATSGAGELFFGEGSRLTVL.

This clone was detected a few times. J is TRBJ1-1 and V is TRBV19; 11 bases agree with TRBD1. Trimming took 8 bases from V and 12 from J; bases not matched to a gene: 20. This CDR3 region has 16 residues. In germline, CDR1 is LNHDA, CDR2 SQIVND (reference sequence). This chain's CDR3 is CASSPGTGGLWWKTFF. For the CDR3, the DNA is TGTGCCAGTTCTCCCGGGACAGGGGGACTTTGGTGGAAAACTTTCTTT.

The sample holds one count of this clone. The gene calls are TRBV6-5 and TRBJ1-5; no reliable D call. Germline V CDR1 and CDR2: MNHEY, SVGAGI. Trimming stripped 7 bases from V and 3 bases from J, with 13 bases between. This CDR3 is built from 14 residues. The CDR3, as DNA: TGTGCCAGCACCCCCGTCAGAACCAATCAGCCCCAGCATTTT. It yields the protein CASTPVRTNQPQHF.

This chain joins TRBV27 and TRBJ2-1; TRBD2 might be the D (6 bases). The CDR3 is 14 amino acids. Germline values: CDR1 MNHEY, CDR2 SMNVEV (reference sequence). Trimming took 5 bases from V and 4 from J, leaving 12 bases between them. In nucleotides, the CDR3 is TGTGCCAGCAGTCTGGGACTGCGGTACAATGAGCAGTTCTTC. This gives the protein CASSLGLRYNEQFF.

The chain joins TRBV6-5 to TRBJ1-5; no clear D gene. CDR3 length: 12 amino acids. V was pared by 10 bases and J by 4 bases, with 11 bases between. Germline CDR1 reads MNHEY; CDR2 reads SVGAGI. The DNA for the CDR3 is TGTGCCACCGAGAGGGAAAATCAGCCCCAGCATTTT. It encodes CATERENQPQHF.

This CDR3 reads CASSLILAGGALNNEQFF. CDR3 nucleotides: TGTGCCAGCAGCTTAATCTTAGCGGGTGGAGCCCTTAACAATGAGCAGTTCTTC. The V gene is TRBV7-2, the J gene TRBJ2-1, with 7 bases matching TRBD2. Per the germline V gene, CDR1 is SGHTA and CDR2 is FQGNSA. The CDR3 consists of 18 residues. J was trimmed by 5 bases and V by 2 bases; bases with no gene match: 15.

The CDR3 coding sequence is TGTGCCACCAGCGAGGACAGGGGCACCCCCTACGAGCAGTACTTC. This encodes CATSEDRGTPYEQYF. The chain couples TRBV15 to TRBJ2-7; 9 positions agree with TRBD1. CDR3 length: 15 amino acids. CDR1 is LNHNV and CDR2 is YYDKDF in the germline V gene (reference sequence). Trimming took 5 bases from V and 2 from J; bases not matched to a gene: 7.

The rearrangement links TRBV4-2 to TRBJ1-3, with D possibly being TRBD1 (5 bases). V lost 0 bases, J lost 0 bases, and 15 bases lay in between. Germline V gene data show CDR1 as LGHNA and CDR2 as YNFKEQ. The CDR3 is 18 amino acids. The CDR3 region is CASSQDYGGPYSGNTIYF. The CDR3 region has the DNA TGTGCCAGCAGCCAAGATTACGGGGGTCCGTACTCTGGAAACACCATATATTTT.

This clone has just one count. This chain connects TRBV19 to TRBJ2-7, with a tentative D call TRBD1 (6 bases). Per the germline V gene, CDR1 is LNHDA and CDR2 is SQIVND (reference sequence). V was clipped by 3 bases and J by 2 bases, with 14 bases between them. This CDR3 contains 15 residues. The CDR3 spells CASSIARDTTYEQYF. The CDR3 bases are TGTGCCAGTAGTATCGCCCGGGACACGACCTACGAGCAGTACTTC.

CDR3 loop: CATSVSGQETQYF. The CDR3 DNA is TGTGCCACCAGTGTTAGCGGGCAAGAGACCCAGTACTTC. V and J are TRBV24-1 and TRBJ2-5, with 7 bases matching TRBD2. In germline, CDR1 is KGHDR, CDR2 SFDVKD. The length of the CDR3 is 13 residues. The ends lost 5 bases at V and 2 bases at J; junction bases unmatched: 1.

This chain connects TRBV5-1 to TRBJ1-4; D is undetermined. Germline V lookup: CDR1 SGHRS, CDR2 YFSETQ. With 4 bases removed from V and 4 bases from J, the gap between germline ends came to 20 bases. This CDR3 is built from 17 residues. Here the CDR3 DNA reads TGCGCCAGCAGCGCCTACAACGGACGGACTAGTAATGAAAAACTGTTTTTT. It encodes CASSAYNGRTSNEKLFF.